The entry that follows covers one T cell receptor beta chain sequence. The same CDR3 is also encoded by other DNA sequences in this sample. This sample was taken from a study of shared clonotypes between healthy human individuals. It was at deep level that the assay was run. Some clones are missing from TCRdb's copy, which holds only in-frame ones; the method was immunoSEQ multiplex PCR. The data hold 2 million to 2.5 million clones, with roughly 94% observed a single time. V was clipped by 0 bases and J by 6 bases, with 6 bases between them. This CDR3 is 12 amino acids long. CDR1 GTSNPN and CDR2 SVGIG come from the germline V gene (reference sequence). The study drew its donors from healthy HIV-negative adults without recent acute infections or vaccinations. Negatively enriched CD4+ T cells were divided by CD45RA into naive and memory.

The genes are TRBV30 and TRBJ1-5; D unclear. The clonotype comes from a man between 18 and 29 years old in good health. Sequenced: naive CD4+ T cells sorted from blood. This sample's subset: CD45RA+ positively selected. The CDR3 is CAWSVPGQPQHF. In DNA, the CDR3 is TGTGCCTGGAGTGTACCCGGTCAGCCCCAGCATTTT.